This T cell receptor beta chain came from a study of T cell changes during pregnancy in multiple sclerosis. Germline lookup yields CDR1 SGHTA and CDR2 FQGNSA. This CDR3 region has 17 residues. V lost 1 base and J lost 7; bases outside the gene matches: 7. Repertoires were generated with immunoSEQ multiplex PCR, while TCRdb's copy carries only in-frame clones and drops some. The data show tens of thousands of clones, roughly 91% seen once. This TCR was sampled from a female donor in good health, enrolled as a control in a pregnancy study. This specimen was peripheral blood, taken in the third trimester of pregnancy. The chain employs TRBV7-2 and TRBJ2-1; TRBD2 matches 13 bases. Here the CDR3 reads CASSLGRTSGSKNEQFF. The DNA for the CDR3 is TGTGCCAGCAGCTTAGGAAGGACTAGCGGGAGTAAAAATGAGCAGTTCTTC.